One and the same sample provided the 3 T cell receptor beta chains below, sequenced in a study of shared clonotypes between healthy human individuals. TCRdb's table, derived via immunoSEQ multiplex PCR, lists solely in-frame clones and lacks some. The profile covers 100,000 or so clones, with about 71% appearing a single time and about a quarter taken by the ten largest. Sequenced: memory CD8+ T cells sorted from blood. Stated subset: CD45RO+ cells pooled with CCR7-negative TemRA cells. Receptor source: a woman aged 25 to 45 in good health.

The V gene is TRBV7-9, the J gene TRBJ1-2, with D tentatively TRBD1 (6 bases). The V gene lost 5 bases and the J gene lost 7 bases, with 17 bases spanning the gap. The CDR3 has 14 amino acids. Germline V lookup: CDR1 SEHNR, CDR2 FQNEAQ (reference sequence). CDR3 residues: CASSPPGHLGGYTF. The CDR3 bases are TGTGCCAGCAGCCCCCCGGGACATTTAGGTGGCTACACCTTC.

This clone was recorded a few times. The gene calls are TRBV6-1 and TRBJ1-2, with 10 bases that match TRBD1. The CDR3 contains 14 residues. Germline V CDR1 and CDR2: MNHNS, SASEGT. J gave up 5 bases and V 9 bases, and 9 bases lay outside the gene matches. The CDR3 loop is CASTTGGVGYGYTF. CDR3 nucleotides: TGTGCCAGTACGACAGGGGGCGTTGGATATGGCTACACCTTC.

This clone came up once. The CDR3 sequence is CASKPGQWGDQDYGYTF. The CDR3 DNA sequence: TGTGCCAGCAAACCGGGACAGTGGGGGGATCAGGACTATGGCTACACCTTC. The chain uses TRBV27 and TRBJ1-2, with 7 bases identical to TRBD1. Looked up from germline, CDR1 is MNHEY and CDR2 is SMNVEV (reference sequence). The CDR3 totals 17 residues. J gave up 3 bases and V 7 bases, and 17 bases lay outside the gene matches.